This T cell receptor beta chain was identified in a study of early T cells in non-severe SARS-CoV-2 infection. This CDR3 has 16 amino acids. The germline V gene encodes CDR1 SGHVT and CDR2 SQSDAQ. With V trimmed by 7 bases and J by 0 bases, 9 bases remained unmatched. Unique molecular identifiers were added to individual cDNA molecules. MiXCR was run by TCRdb on the 5' RACE reads, yielding one entry per CDR3 protein. The sample records 95,000 to 110,000 distinct CDR3 sequences, 11% being singletons. The sample holds many counts of this clonotype. Its antigen is not identified. Study-wide results and limits: Matching results from VDJdb favored anti-spike CD8 responses, leaving private and CD4 specificities undetected.

The receptor comes from an adult who was a healthcare worker with PCR-confirmed SARS-CoV-2 infection or an uninfected control (not recorded which). This rearrangement joins TRBV7-4 to TRBJ2-3; 8 bases align to TRBD1. The sequenced sample consisted of whole blood. CDR3 sequence (DNA): TGTGCCAGCACCCAGGGGGCCCCTACTAGCACAGATACGCAGTATTTT. Its protein is CASTQGAPTSTDTQYF.